These 12 T cell receptor beta chains share one sample of origin, sequenced in a study of monozygotic twins with inflammatory bowel disease. Reanalyzing the 5' RACE reads, TCRdb keeps one entry per CDR3 protein, without DNA. The repertoire table contains 150,000 to 200,000 distinct CDR3 sequences. Sequenced input: blood. The receptors stem from a human donor with ulcerative colitis or Crohn's disease, or a healthy co-twin of an affected twin (not recorded which).

The gene calls are TRBV10-3 and TRBJ2-1; TCRdb names TRBD1, which stays unverified in the absence of DNA. This CDR3 spans 13 amino acids. The germline gives CDR1 ENHRY, CDR2 SYGVKD. CDR3 region: CAISDGTFNEQFF.

This sequence joins TRBV7-8 and TRBJ2-5. This CDR3 spans 13 amino acids. The germline gives CDR1 SGHVS, CDR2 FQNEAQ. This CDR3 is CASSSYFQETQYF. Complete variable domain (other parts from reference TRBV7-8 and TRBJ2-5): GAGVSQSPRYKVAKRGQDVALRCDPISGHVSLFWYQQALGQGPEFLTYFQNEAQLDKSGLPSDRFFAERPEGSVSTLKIQRTQQEDSAVYLCASSSYFQETQYFGPGTRLLVL.

V usage is TRBV7-2 and J usage is TRBJ2-5; no DNA is available, so the TRBD1 call from TCRdb remains unchecked. Looked up from germline, CDR1 is SGHTA and CDR2 is FQGNSA. The CDR3 sequence is 16 residues long. CDR3 sequence: CASSSRTGGSRETQYF.

The chain links TRBV10-3 to TRBJ2-3; no DNA is available, so the TRBD2 call from TCRdb remains unchecked. CDR1 ENHRY and CDR2 SYGVKD come from the germline V gene. CDR3 length equals 14 residues. The CDR3 is CAIRGGGRGKTQYF.

The chain employs TRBV12-3 or TRBV12-4 and TRBJ2-2. CDR3 length equals 15 residues. The CDR3 reads CASSFHGSNTGELFF.

The chain has TRBV6-5 and TRBJ2-3; TCRdb reports TRBD2, a call that lacks DNA to check it against. The CDR3 runs to 16 residues. In germline, CDR1 is MNHEY, CDR2 SVGAGI. The CDR3 loop reads CASSFSGGASTDTQYF.

The rearrangement links TRBV7-2 to TRBJ2-7. The CDR3 spans 12 residues. In germline, CDR1 is SGHTA, CDR2 FQGNSA. CDR3 amino acids: CASSFLGREQYF. The variable domain in full, completed from reference TRBV7-2 and TRBJ2-7, reads GAGVSQSPSNKVTEKGKDVELRCDPISGHTALYWYRQSLGQGLEFLIYFQGNSAPDKSGLPSDRFSAERTGGSVSTLTIQRTQQEDSAVYLCASSFLGREQYFGPGTRLTVT.

This chain connects TRBV10-1 to TRBJ1-2. CDR1 and CDR2 (germline): WNHNN, SYGVQD (reference sequence). This CDR3 comprises 13 residues. CDR3 region: CASSESSIYGYTF.

The V call is TRBV12-3 or TRBV12-4, the J call TRBJ1-4; the D call from TCRdb, TRBD1, cannot be confirmed without DNA. The CDR3 contains 14 residues. The CDR3 spells CASSLRQGDEKLFF.

This chain connects TRBV11-2 to TRBJ1-6; the TCRdb D gene call, TRBD1, has no DNA to confirm it. This CDR3 comprises 18 residues. CDR1 and CDR2 from the germline V gene are SGHAT and FQNNGV. The CDR3 is CASRFRDGLSSYNSPLHF.

Here the CDR3 reads CASSSGHSSGNTIYF. The chain links TRBV28 to TRBJ1-3. CDR3 length equals 15 residues. In germline, CDR1 is MDHEN, CDR2 SYDVKM.

V is TRBV12-3 or TRBV12-4 and J is TRBJ1-3. The CDR3 is 14 amino acids. CDR3 residues: CASSLQNSGNTIYF.